The source of this TCR beta chain is a study of T-cell reconstitution after alpha-beta-depleted transplantation in children. The germline V gene has CDR1 LGHDT and CDR2 YNNKEL (reference sequence). V was pared by 4 bases and J by 1 base, with 10 bases between. The CDR3 contains 15 residues. A library of TCRbeta sequences, prepared with unique molecular identifiers, was generated. TCRdb re-analysed the PCR reads in MiXCR, keeping a single row per CDR3 protein. The table has about 500,000 distinct CDR3 sequences, 32% seen once. The chain links TRBV3-1 to TRBJ2-2; no reliable D call. The sequencing used PBMCs from the stem cell graft donor, collected from the stem cell graft. The TCR comes from a human donor who donated a stem cell graft to a child with aplastic anemia. CDR3 in amino acids: CASSPRLVNTGELFF. DNA for the CDR3: TGTGCCAGCAGCCCCCGACTTGTGAACACCGGGGAGCTGTTTTTT.